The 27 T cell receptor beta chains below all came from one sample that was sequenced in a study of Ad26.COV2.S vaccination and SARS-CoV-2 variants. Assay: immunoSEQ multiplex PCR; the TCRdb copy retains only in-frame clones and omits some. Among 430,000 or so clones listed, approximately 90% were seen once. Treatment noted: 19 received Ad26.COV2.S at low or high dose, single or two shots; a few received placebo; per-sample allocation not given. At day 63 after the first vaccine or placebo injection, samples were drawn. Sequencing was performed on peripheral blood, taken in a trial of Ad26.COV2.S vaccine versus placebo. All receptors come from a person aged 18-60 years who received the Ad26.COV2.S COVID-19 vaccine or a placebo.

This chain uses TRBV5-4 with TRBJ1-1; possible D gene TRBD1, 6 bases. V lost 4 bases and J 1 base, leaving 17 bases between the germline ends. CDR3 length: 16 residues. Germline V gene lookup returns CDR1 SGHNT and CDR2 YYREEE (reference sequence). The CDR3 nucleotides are TGTGCCAGCAGCAAGGAGATAGGGGGGGGGAACACTGAAGCTTTCTTT. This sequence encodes CASSKEIGGGNTEAFF.

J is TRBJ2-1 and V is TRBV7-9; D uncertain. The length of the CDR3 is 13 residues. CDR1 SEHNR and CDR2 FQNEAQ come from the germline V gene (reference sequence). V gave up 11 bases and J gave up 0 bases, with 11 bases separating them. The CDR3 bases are TGTGCCGGGGAAGCCAGCTCCTACAATGAGCAGTTCTTC. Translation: CAGEASSYNEQFF.

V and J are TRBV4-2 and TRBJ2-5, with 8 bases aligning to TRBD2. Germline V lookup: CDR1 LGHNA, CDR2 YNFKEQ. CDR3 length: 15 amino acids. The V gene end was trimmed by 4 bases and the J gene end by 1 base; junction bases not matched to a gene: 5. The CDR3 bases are TGTGCCAGCAGCCCGCTAGCGGGCCCCCAAGAGACCCAGTACTTC. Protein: CASSPLAGPQETQYF.

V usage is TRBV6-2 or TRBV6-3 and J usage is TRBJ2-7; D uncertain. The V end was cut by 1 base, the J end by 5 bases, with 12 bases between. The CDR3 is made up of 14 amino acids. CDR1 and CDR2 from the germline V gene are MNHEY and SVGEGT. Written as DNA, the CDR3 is TGTGCCAGCAGTTACTTCAGGTTAGCCGACGAGCAGTACTTC. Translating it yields CASSYFRLADEQYF.

The CDR3 loop reads CASSSTSWEQFF. CDR3 bases: TGTGCCAGCAGCTCCACCTCTTGGGAGCAGTTCTTC. The gene calls are TRBV9 and TRBJ2-1, with D unclear. CDR1 and CDR2 from the germline V gene are SGDLS and YYNGEE. V was pared by 4 bases and J by 10 bases, with 12 bases between. CDR3 length equals 12 residues.

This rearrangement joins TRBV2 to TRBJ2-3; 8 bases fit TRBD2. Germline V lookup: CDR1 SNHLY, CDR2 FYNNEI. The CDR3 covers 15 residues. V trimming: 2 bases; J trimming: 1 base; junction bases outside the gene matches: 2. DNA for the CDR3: TGTGCCAGCAGTGAACAACTAGCGGGCACAGATACGCAGTATTTT. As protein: CASSEQLAGTDTQYF.

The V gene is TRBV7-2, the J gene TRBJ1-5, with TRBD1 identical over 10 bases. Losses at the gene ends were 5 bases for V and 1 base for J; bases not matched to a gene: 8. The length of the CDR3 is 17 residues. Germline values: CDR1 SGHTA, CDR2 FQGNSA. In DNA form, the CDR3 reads TGTGCCAGCAGCCCTAGACAGGGGGCGGGAAGCAATCAGCCCCAGCATTTT. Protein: CASSPRQGAGSNQPQHF. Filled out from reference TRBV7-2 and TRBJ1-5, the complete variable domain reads GAGVSQSPSNKVTEKGKDVELRCDPISGHTALYWYRQSLGQGLEFLIYFQGNSAPDKSGLPSDRFSAERTGGSVSTLTIQRTQQEDSAVYLCASSPRQGAGSNQPQHFGDGTRLSIL.

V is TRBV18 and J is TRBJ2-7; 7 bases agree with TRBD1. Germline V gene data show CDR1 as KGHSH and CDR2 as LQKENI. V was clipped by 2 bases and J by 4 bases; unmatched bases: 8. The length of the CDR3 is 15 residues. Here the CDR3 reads CASSPSGTEYYEQYF. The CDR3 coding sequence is TGTGCCAGCTCACCATCCGGGACAGAGTATTACGAGCAGTACTTC.

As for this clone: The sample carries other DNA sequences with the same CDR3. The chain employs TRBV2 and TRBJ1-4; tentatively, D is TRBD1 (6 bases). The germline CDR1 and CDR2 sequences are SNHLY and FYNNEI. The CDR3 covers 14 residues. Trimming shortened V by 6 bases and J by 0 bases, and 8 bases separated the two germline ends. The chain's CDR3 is CASRDRSTNEKLFF. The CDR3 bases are TGTGCCAGCAGAGACAGGTCAACTAATGAAAAACTGTTTTTT.

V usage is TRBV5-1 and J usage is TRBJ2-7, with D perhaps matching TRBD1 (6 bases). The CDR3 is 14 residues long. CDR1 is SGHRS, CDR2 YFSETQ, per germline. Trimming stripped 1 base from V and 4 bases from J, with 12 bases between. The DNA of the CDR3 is TGCGCCAGCAGCTTGCAGCCAGGGGAGTACGAGCAGTACTTC. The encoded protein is CASSLQPGEYEQYF.

CDR3 sequence reads: CASSATSGAETQYF. For the CDR3, the DNA is TGTGCCAGCAGCGCTACTAGTGGGGCCGAGACCCAGTACTTC. The chain carries TRBV9 and TRBJ2-5; the D gene could be TRBD1 or TRBD2 (5 bases each). The germline CDR1 and CDR2 sequences are SGDLS and YYNGEE. The CDR3 has 14 amino acids. Trimming removed 3 bases from V and 5 bases from J, with 14 bases in between. The entire variable domain, with the rest obtained from reference TRBV9 and TRBJ2-5, is as follows: DSGVTQTPKHLITATGQRVTLRCSPRSGDLSVYWYQQSLDQGLQFLIQYYNGEERAKGNILERFSAQQFPDLHSELNLSSLELGDSALYFCASSATSGAETQYFGPGTRLLVL.

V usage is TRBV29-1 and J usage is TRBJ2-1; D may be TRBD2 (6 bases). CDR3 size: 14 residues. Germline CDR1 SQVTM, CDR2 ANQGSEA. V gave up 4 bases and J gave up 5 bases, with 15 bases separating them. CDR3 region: CSVVGWAGNNEQFF. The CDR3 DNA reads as TGCAGCGTTGTTGGATGGGCGGGGAACAATGAGCAGTTCTTC.

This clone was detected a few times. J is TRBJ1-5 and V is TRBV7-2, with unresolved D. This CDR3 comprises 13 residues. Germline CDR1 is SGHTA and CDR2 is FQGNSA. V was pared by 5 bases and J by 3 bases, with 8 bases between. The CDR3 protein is CASSVDPNQPQHF. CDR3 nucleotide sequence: TGTGCCAGCAGCGTTGACCCCAATCAGCCCCAGCATTTT. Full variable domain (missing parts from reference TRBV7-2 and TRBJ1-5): GAGVSQSPSNKVTEKGKDVELRCDPISGHTALYWYRQSLGQGLEFLIYFQGNSAPDKSGLPSDRFSAERTGGSVSTLTIQRTQQEDSAVYLCASSVDPNQPQHFGDGTRLSIL.

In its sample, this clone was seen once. CDR3 loop: CASSPGTANYGYTF. Here the CDR3 DNA reads TGTGCCAGCAGTCCCGGGACAGCAAACTATGGCTACACCTTC. The chain uses TRBV6-4 and TRBJ1-2; 7 bases agree with TRBD1. Per germline, CDR1 MRHNA and CDR2 SNTAGT. The ends lost 5 bases at V and 2 bases at J; junction bases unmatched: 5. This CDR3 region has 14 residues.

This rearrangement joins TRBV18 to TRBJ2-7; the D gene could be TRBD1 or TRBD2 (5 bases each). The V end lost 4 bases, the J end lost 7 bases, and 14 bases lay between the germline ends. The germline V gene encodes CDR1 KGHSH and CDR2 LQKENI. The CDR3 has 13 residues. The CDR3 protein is CASSLGTSKEQYF. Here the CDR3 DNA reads TGTGCCAGCTCACTCGGGACGAGTAAGGAGCAGTACTTC.

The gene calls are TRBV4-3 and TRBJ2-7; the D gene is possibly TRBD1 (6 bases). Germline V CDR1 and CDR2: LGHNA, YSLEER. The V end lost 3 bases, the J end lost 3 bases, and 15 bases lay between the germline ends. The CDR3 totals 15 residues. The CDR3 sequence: CASSQDQTGNYEQYF. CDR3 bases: TGCGCCAGCAGCCAGGATCAGACAGGAAACTACGAGCAGTACTTC.

In DNA form, the CDR3 reads TGTGCCAGCAGTTTAACGGGACAGGGAGATTTCGAGCAGTACTTC. It translates to CASSLTGQGDFEQYF. The V call is TRBV28, the J call TRBJ2-7; 9 nucleotides align to TRBD1. The CDR3 covers 15 residues. Germline V CDR1 and CDR2: MDHEN, SYDVKM. Trimming cost V 2 bases and J 6 bases; bases outside gene matches: 8.

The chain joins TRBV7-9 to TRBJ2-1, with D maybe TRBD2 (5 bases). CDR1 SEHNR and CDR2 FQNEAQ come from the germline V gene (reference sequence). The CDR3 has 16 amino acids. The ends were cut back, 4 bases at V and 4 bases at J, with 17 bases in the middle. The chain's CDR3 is CASSSRERYRYNEQFF. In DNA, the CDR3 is TGTGCCAGCAGCTCCAGAGAGCGGTACCGGTACAATGAGCAGTTCTTC.

CDR3 amino acids: CASSEAAGAYEKLFF. For the CDR3, the DNA is TGTGCCAGCAGTGAAGCGGCAGGGGCTTATGAAAAACTGTTTTTT. The chain combines TRBV6-1 with TRBJ1-4, with D possibly TRBD1 on 6 matching bases. Trimming took off 0 bases at V and 6 bases at J, with 11 bases between the two ends. This CDR3 has 15 amino acids. In germline, CDR1 is MNHNS, CDR2 SASEGT.

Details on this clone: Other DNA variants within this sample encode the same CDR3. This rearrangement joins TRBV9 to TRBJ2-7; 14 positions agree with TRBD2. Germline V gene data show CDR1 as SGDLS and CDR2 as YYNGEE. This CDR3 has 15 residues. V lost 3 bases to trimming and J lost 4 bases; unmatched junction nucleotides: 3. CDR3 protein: CASSGGLAGVYEQYF. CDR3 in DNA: TGTGCCAGCAGCGGGGGACTAGCGGGAGTATACGAGCAGTACTTC.

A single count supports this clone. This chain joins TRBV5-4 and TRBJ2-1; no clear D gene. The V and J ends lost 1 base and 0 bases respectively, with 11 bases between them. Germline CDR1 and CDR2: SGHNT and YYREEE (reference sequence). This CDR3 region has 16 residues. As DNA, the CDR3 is TGTGCCAGCAGCTTGAAGGCTACTACCTCCTACAATGAGCAGTTCTTC. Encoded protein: CASSLKATTSYNEQFF.

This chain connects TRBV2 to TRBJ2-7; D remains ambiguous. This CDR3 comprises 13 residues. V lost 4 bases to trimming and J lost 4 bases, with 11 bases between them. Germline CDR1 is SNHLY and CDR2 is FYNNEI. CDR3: CASSVIALYEQYF. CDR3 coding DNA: TGTGCCAGCAGTGTTATTGCGCTGTACGAGCAGTACTTC.

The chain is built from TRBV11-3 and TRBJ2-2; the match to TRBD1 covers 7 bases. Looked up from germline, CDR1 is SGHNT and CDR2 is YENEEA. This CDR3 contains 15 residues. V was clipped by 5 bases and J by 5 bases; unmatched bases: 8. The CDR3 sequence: CASSQKGAATGELFF. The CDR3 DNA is TGTGCCAGCAGCCAAAAGGGGGCAGCGACCGGGGAGCTGTTTTTT.

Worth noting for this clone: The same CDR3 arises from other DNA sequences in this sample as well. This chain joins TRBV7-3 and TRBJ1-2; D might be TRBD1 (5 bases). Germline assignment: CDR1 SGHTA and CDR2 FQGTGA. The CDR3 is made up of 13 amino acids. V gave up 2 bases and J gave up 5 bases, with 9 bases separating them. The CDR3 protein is CASSLGQGYGYTF. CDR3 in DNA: TGTGCCAGCAGCTTAGGGCAGGGATATGGCTACACCTTC. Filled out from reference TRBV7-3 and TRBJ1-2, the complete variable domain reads GAGVSQTPSNKVTEKGKYVELRCDPISGHTALYWYRQSLGQGPEFLIYFQGTGAADDSGLPNDRFFAVRPEGSVSTLKIQRTERGDSAVYLCASSLGQGYGYTFGSGTRLTVV.

The CDR3 loop reads CASSYNNEQFF. The DNA for the CDR3 is TGTGCCAGCAGCTATAACAATGAGCAGTTCTTC. J is TRBJ2-1 and V is TRBV2, with D unclear. The CDR3 length is 11 residues. CDR1 and CDR2 from the germline V gene are SNHLY and FYNNEI. V shed 6 bases and J shed 5 bases, with 5 bases lying between them.

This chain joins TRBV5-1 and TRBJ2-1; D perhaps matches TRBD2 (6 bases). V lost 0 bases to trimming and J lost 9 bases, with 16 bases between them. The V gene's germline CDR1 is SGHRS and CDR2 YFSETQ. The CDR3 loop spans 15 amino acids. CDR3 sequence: CASSLGQATGGEQFF. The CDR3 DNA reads TGCGCCAGCAGCTTGGGCCAGGCAACCGGGGGTGAGCAGTTCTTC.

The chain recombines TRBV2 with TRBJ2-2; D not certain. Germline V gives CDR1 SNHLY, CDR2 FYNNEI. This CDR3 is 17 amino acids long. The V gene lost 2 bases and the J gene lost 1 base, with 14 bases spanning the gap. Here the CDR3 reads CASSEIAPTMNTGELFF. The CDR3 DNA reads TGTGCCAGCAGTGAAATAGCTCCTACAATGAACACCGGGGAGCTGTTTTTT.